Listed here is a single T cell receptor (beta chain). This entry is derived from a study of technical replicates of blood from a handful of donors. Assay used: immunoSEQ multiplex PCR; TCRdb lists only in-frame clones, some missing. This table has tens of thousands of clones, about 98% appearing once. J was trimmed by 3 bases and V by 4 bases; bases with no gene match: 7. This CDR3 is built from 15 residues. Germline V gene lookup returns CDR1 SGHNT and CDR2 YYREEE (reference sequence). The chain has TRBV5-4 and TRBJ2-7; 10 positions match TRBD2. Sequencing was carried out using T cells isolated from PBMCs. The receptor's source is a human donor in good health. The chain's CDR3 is CASSMPGTSVYEQYF. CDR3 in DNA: TGTGCCAGCAGCATGCCCGGGACTAGCGTCTACGAGCAGTACTTC.